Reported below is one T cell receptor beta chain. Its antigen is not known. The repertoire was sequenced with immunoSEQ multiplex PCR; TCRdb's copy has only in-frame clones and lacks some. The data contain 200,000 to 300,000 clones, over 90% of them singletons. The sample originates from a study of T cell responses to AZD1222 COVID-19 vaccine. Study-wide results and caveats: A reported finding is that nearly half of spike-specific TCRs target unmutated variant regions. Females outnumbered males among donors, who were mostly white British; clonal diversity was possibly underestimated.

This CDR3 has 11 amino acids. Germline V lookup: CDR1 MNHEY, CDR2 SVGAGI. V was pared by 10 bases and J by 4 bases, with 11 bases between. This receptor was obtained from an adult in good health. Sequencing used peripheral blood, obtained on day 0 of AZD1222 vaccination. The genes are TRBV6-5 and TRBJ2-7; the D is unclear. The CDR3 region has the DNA TGTGCCACCTCGGGCGTTTACGAGCAGTACTTC. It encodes CATSGVYEQYF.